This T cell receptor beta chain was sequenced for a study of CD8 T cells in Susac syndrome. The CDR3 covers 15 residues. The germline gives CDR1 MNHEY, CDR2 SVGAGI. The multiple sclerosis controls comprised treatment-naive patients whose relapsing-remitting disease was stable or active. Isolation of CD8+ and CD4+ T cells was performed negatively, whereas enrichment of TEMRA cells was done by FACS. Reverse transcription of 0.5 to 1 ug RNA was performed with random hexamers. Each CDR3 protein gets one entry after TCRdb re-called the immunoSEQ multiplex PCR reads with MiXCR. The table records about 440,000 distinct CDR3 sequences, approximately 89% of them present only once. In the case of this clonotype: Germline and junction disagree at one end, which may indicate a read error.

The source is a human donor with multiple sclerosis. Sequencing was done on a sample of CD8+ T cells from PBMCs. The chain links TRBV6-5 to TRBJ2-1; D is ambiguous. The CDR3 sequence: CASGYSLTDYNEQFF. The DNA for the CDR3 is TGTGCCAGCGGTTACTCCCTGACTGATTACAATGAGCAGTTCTTC.